These 15 T cell receptor beta chains were sequenced from one sample in a study of OX40 agonist ivuxolimab in advanced cancers. Repertoires were generated with immunoSEQ multiplex PCR, while TCRdb's copy carries only in-frame clones and drops some. The sample lists 53,000 or so clones; just under 80% were seen once. Sequenced material: CD4+ or CD8+ T cells sorted from blood, taken in a trial of the OX40 agonist ivuxolimab. Receptors were obtained from an adult with an advanced solid tumor such as melanoma, head and neck, liver or kidney cancer.

The rearrangement links TRBV7-9 to TRBJ1-6; D is perhaps TRBD1 (6 bases). Trimming stripped 5 bases from V and 2 bases from J, with 10 bases between. Germline CDR1 SEHNR, CDR2 FQNEAQ (reference sequence). The CDR3 contains 15 residues. The chain's CDR3 is CASSRTAPYNSPLHF. CDR3 nucleotide sequence: TGTGCCAGCAGCCGGACAGCCCCCTATAATTCACCCCTCCACTTT.

The V and J genes are TRBV11-2 and TRBJ2-3; TRBD2 matches at 13 bases. Germline CDR1 SGHAT, CDR2 FQNNGV. The trim removed 4 bases at V and 3 bases at J, leaving 4 bases unmatched. This CDR3 is built from 16 residues. CDR3 region: CASSWTSGGRTDTQYF. In DNA form, the CDR3 reads TGTGCCAGCAGCTGGACTAGCGGGGGTAGGACAGATACGCAGTATTTT.

This clone was seen just once. The CDR3 DNA is TGTGCCAGCAGCTTAGGCTGGGGTGGGGGGACCTACGAGCAGTACTTC. The encoded protein is CASSLGWGGGTYEQYF. The rearrangement joins TRBV7-2 to TRBJ2-7; the D gene is possibly TRBD2 (6 bases). The CDR3 spans 16 residues. V was clipped by 1 base and J by 2 bases, with 15 bases between them. Looked up from germline, CDR1 is SGHTA and CDR2 is FQGNSA.

CDR3: CASRSGGRAYEQYF. CDR3 nucleotide sequence: TGCGCCAGCCGCTCCGGAGGTAGGGCCTACGAGCAGTACTTC. The J gene is TRBJ2-7, the V gene TRBV4-1, with D possibly being TRBD2 (5 bases). The CDR3 spans 14 residues. CDR1 MGHRA and CDR2 YSYEKL come from the germline V gene. Trimming removed 8 bases at V and 2 bases at J, with 16 bases between.

The chain is built from TRBV18 and TRBJ1-2; the D gene is possibly TRBD1 (5 bases). The V end was cut by 8 bases, the J end by 7 bases, with 17 bases between. The germline CDR1 and CDR2 sequences are KGHSH and LQKENI. The CDR3 loop spans 13 amino acids. CDR3 loop: CASGRQKEAGYTF. For the CDR3, the DNA is TGTGCCAGCGGTCGACAGAAAGAGGCTGGCTACACCTTC.

The gene calls are TRBV5-8 and TRBJ1-2; no clear D gene. Germline CDR1 and CDR2: SGHTS and YDEGEE. The CDR3 runs to 14 residues. V shed 4 bases and J shed 6 bases, with 16 bases lying between them. The DNA of the CDR3 is TGTGCCAGCAGCGCCGGACCCGTAGTAAATGGCTACACCTTC. Its translation is CASSAGPVVNGYTF. The full variable domain, its missing parts supplied by reference TRBV5-8 and TRBJ1-2, is EAGVTQSPTHLIKTRGQQATLRCSPISGHTSVYWYQQALGLGLQFLLWYDEGEERNRGNFPPRFSGRQFPNYSSELNVNALELEDSALYLCASSAGPVVNGYTFGSGTRLTVV.

V and J are TRBV27 and TRBJ2-7; 7 positions agree with TRBD1. CDR1 is MNHEY, CDR2 SMNVEV, per germline (reference sequence). V gave up 6 bases and J gave up 3 bases; unmatched junction bases: 8. The CDR3 contains 14 residues. CDR3 loop: CASRSPGQFYEQYF. The CDR3 DNA is TGTGCCAGCAGATCTCCGGGACAGTTCTACGAGCAGTACTTC.

Only a few counts were recorded for this clone. This chain uses TRBV27 with TRBJ2-7; TRBD2 agrees at 10 bases. Germline V gene sequence: CDR1 MNHEY, CDR2 SMNVEV (reference sequence). V lost 8 bases to trimming and J lost 0 bases; unmatched junction nucleotides: 10. The CDR3 loop spans 16 amino acids. The CDR3 spells CASQRTSGFLSYEQYF. CDR3 bases: TGTGCCAGCCAAAGGACTAGCGGTTTCCTCTCCTACGAGCAGTACTTC.

This CDR3 reads CASSQDDRGGYGYTF. CDR3 sequence (DNA): TGCGCCAGCAGCCAAGATGACAGGGGGGGGTATGGCTACACCTTC. This chain links TRBV4-1 with TRBJ1-2; 9 nucleotides line up with TRBD1. Trimming cost V 0 bases and J 5 bases; bases outside gene matches: 4. Germline V gene data show CDR1 as MGHRA and CDR2 as YSYEKL. This CDR3 comprises 15 residues.

The chain joins TRBV28 to TRBJ2-5, with D hard to call. From germline, CDR1 is MDHEN and CDR2 SYDVKM. The CDR3 is made up of 14 amino acids. Trimming removed 1 base from V and 4 bases from J, with 10 bases in between. CDR3 region: CASSLSPPSETQYF. The CDR3, as DNA: TGTGCCAGCAGTTTATCCCCCCCGTCAGAGACCCAGTACTTC.

This chain joins TRBV2 and TRBJ1-2; 12 bases line up with TRBD1. The germline V gene encodes CDR1 SNHLY and CDR2 FYNNEI. The CDR3 length is 17 residues. Trimming cost V 4 bases and J 4 bases; bases outside gene matches: 10. CDR3 DNA sequence: TGTGCCAGCAGTGTCCGGGACAGGGGGCTTGGAGGCTATGGCTACACCTTC. As protein: CASSVRDRGLGGYGYTF.

The chain carries TRBV27 and TRBJ2-2, with 7 bases lining up with TRBD2. Germline values: CDR1 MNHEY, CDR2 SMNVEV (reference sequence). The CDR3 has 17 residues. V lost 5 bases and J lost 3; bases outside the gene matches: 12. This CDR3 reads CASSRSVVSGDTGELFF. The CDR3 region has the DNA TGTGCCAGCAGTCGAAGTGTTGTAAGCGGGGACACCGGGGAGCTGTTTTTT.

The chain joins TRBV7-9 to TRBJ2-3; 8 bases match TRBD1. The CDR3 is 18 residues long. Germline V gene data show CDR1 as SEHNR and CDR2 as FQNEAQ (reference sequence). V lost 3 bases, J lost 2 bases, and 13 bases stayed unmatched. The CDR3 protein is CASSFPTPTGATTDTQYF. The CDR3 nucleotides read TGTGCCAGCAGCTTCCCCACCCCGACAGGGGCCACCACAGATACGCAGTATTTT.

The chain employs TRBV28 and TRBJ2-3, with 7 bases lining up with TRBD1. V gave up 5 bases and J gave up 4 bases; unmatched junction bases: 6. The length of the CDR3 is 14 residues. The germline CDR1 and CDR2 sequences are MDHEN and SYDVKM. Here the CDR3 reads CASSPSTGPDTQYF. DNA of the CDR3: TGTGCCAGCAGTCCCTCGACAGGGCCAGATACGCAGTATTTT.

The CDR3 DNA reads TGTGCCAGTAGTGAGGGGCGAGGGAGTAGCACAGATACGCAGTATTTT. It codes for CASSEGRGSSTDTQYF. The rearrangement links TRBV19 to TRBJ2-3; possibly TRBD1 or TRBD2 for D (5 bases each). CDR3 length: 16 amino acids. Trimming shortened V by 5 bases and J by 0 bases, and 15 bases separated the two germline ends. The germline V gene has CDR1 LNHDA and CDR2 SQIVND (reference sequence).